Listed here are 23 T cell receptor beta chains from one sample, sequenced in a study of sequential checkpoint blockade in melanoma. Profiling relied on immunoSEQ multiplex PCR, and the TCRdb table lists in-frame clones only, not all of them. The sample carries roughly 18,000 clones, around 63% recorded once. Treatment defined: randomized to nivolumab then ipilimumab (arm A) or the reverse (arm B). The sequencing used CD8+ T cells sorted from blood (inferred from file names), collected from a patient given nivolumab and ipilimumab in sequence. The receptors were sampled from a human donor with melanoma.

The chain carries TRBV28 and TRBJ2-7; 7 bases match TRBD1. The CDR3 sequence is 15 residues long. Losses at the gene ends were 3 bases for V and 3 bases for J; bases not matched to a gene: 8. Germline V CDR1 and CDR2: MDHEN, SYDVKM. CDR3 protein: CASSLRQGRGYEQYF. Written as DNA, the CDR3 is TGTGCCAGCAGTTTGAGACAGGGAAGAGGCTACGAGCAGTACTTC. Drawing the rest from reference TRBV28 and TRBJ2-7, the complete variable domain is DVKVTQSSRYLVKRTGEKVFLECVQDMDHENMFWYRQDPGLGLRLIYFSYDVKMKEKGDIPEGYSVSREKKERFSLILESASTNQTSMYLCASSLRQGRGYEQYFGPGTRLTVT.

On this clone itself: This may arise from a read error, as a much more abundant clone is one base away. The V gene is TRBV13, the J gene TRBJ2-7; 9 bases line up with TRBD1. The ends lost 5 bases at V and 4 bases at J; junction bases unmatched: 6. The CDR3 sequence is 14 residues long. Germline V CDR1 and CDR2: PRHDT, FYEKMQ (reference sequence). The CDR3 DNA is TGTGCCAGCAGCGCCGGGACAGGGTCATACGAGCAGTACTTC. Encoded protein: CASSAGTGSYEQYF.

The chain is built from TRBV7-2 and TRBJ1-4; D is possibly TRBD1 (5 bases). Germline values: CDR1 SGHTA, CDR2 FQGNSA. V lost 2 bases, J lost 7 bases, and 20 bases lay in between. The CDR3 consists of 17 residues. The CDR3 protein is CASSLPRAGRPPEKLFF. Here the CDR3 DNA reads TGTGCCAGCAGCTTACCCAGGGCTGGGCGACCGCCTGAAAAACTGTTTTTT.

The chain links TRBV18 to TRBJ2-2; TRBD1 matches at 7 bases. CDR3 length equals 16 residues. Germline V gives CDR1 KGHSH, CDR2 LQKENI. The junction had 10 bases not matched to a gene; V was cut back by 4 bases and J by 5 bases. The CDR3 spells CASSHTPGGSTGELFF. Written as DNA, the CDR3 is TGTGCCAGCTCACACACACCAGGGGGAAGTACCGGGGAGCTGTTTTTT.

The CDR3 loop is CASSMLAGSTDTQYF. The CDR3 DNA sequence: TGTGCCAGCAGCATGCTAGCGGGGAGCACAGATACGCAGTATTTT. The chain carries TRBV2 and TRBJ2-3, with 9 bases lining up with TRBD2. The CDR3 has 15 amino acids. The J segment lost 0 bases and the V segment lost 6 bases, leaving 4 bases of the junction unmatched. Germline V gives CDR1 SNHLY, CDR2 FYNNEI.

This clone has just a few counts. V usage is TRBV4-2 and J usage is TRBJ1-2, with D tentatively TRBD1 (6 bases). V was trimmed by 0 bases and J by 3 bases, leaving 20 bases between them. CDR1 is LGHNA, CDR2 YNFKEQ, per germline. CDR3 length equals 18 residues. The CDR3 DNA follows: TGTGCCAGCAGCCAAGATCCGGACGGTGGGGGCGTTCACTATGGCTACACCTTC. It is translated as CASSQDPDGGGVHYGYTF.

The gene calls are TRBV27 and TRBJ1-1, with D perhaps TRBD1 (6 bases). V gave up 1 base and J gave up 5 bases, with 8 bases separating them. The CDR3 spans 13 residues. Germline CDR1 MNHEY, CDR2 SMNVEV (reference sequence). The CDR3 is CASSLLGATEAFF. The CDR3 DNA sequence: TGTGCCAGCAGTTTATTGGGGGCGACTGAAGCTTTCTTT.

This clone was seen a single time. The chain joins TRBV4-1 to TRBJ2-7, with a possible D match to TRBD1 (5 bases). The CDR3 contains 14 residues. CDR1 MGHRA and CDR2 YSYEKL come from the germline V gene. V was shortened by 1 base and J by 5 bases, with 12 bases between the two germline ends. CDR3 loop: CASSQGSGNHEQYF. The DNA for the CDR3 is TGCGCCAGCAGCCAAGGGTCAGGGAACCACGAGCAGTACTTC.

This clone was recorded once. The rearrangement links TRBV27 to TRBJ2-7, with D possibly matching TRBD2 (6 bases). Deletions cut 5 bases from V and 7 bases from J, with 12 bases between. The germline V gene encodes CDR1 MNHEY and CDR2 SMNVEV (reference sequence). This CDR3 spans 12 amino acids. CDR3 sequence reads: CASSLGGGEQYF. CDR3 nucleotides: TGTGCCAGCAGTCTGGGAGGAGGAGAGCAGTACTTC.

The table lists this clone with a count of one. This rearrangement joins TRBV12-2 to TRBJ2-3; the table's D call, TRBD2, was not checked against the DNA. TRBV12-2 is tagged as a pseudogene. This CDR3 comprises 17 residues. In nucleotides, the CDR3 is TGTGCAAGTCGCGATACTATAGCGGTTACTAGCACAGATACGCAGTATTTT. It yields the protein CASRDTIAVTSTDTQYF.

The chain is built from TRBV11-2 and TRBJ1-4; 8 bases match TRBD1. Trimming took 4 bases from V and 0 from J; bases not matched to a gene: 7. This CDR3 is 17 amino acids long. Germline V gene data show CDR1 as SGHAT and CDR2 as FQNNGV. CDR3 residues: CASSSRQGRATNEKLFF. CDR3 in DNA: TGTGCCAGCAGCTCCCGACAGGGGCGCGCAACTAATGAAAAACTGTTTTTT.

The rearrangement joins TRBV7-9 to TRBJ2-2; 11 bases are shared with TRBD2. Trimming removed 3 bases from V and 4 bases from J; junction bases left unmatched: 4. The CDR3 is 16 residues long. CDR1 is SEHNR, CDR2 FQNEAQ, per germline (reference sequence). CDR3 region: CASSFSTSGGTGELFF. The CDR3 DNA reads as TGTGCCAGCAGCTTTTCCACTAGCGGGGGCACCGGGGAGCTGTTTTTT. The full variable domain, rest sourced from reference TRBV7-9 and TRBJ2-2, is DTGVSQNPRHKITKRGQNVTFRCDPISEHNRLYWYRQTLGQGPEFLTYFQNEAQLEKSRLLSDRFSAERPKGSFSTLEIQRTEQGDSAMYLCASSFSTSGGTGELFFGEGSRLTVL.

This chain links TRBV6-1 with TRBJ1-1; D remains unclear. Germline-derived CDR1 and CDR2 are MNHNS and SASEGT. The CDR3 is 13 residues long. Trimming removed 4 bases at V and 1 base at J, with 7 bases between. This CDR3 reads CASSVSGNTEAFF. For the CDR3, the DNA is TGTGCCAGCAGTGTGTCGGGGAACACTGAAGCTTTCTTT.

This clone has only one observation. V is TRBV7-9 and J is TRBJ1-1; 7 nucleotides align to TRBD1. The CDR3 is 17 residues long. Germline values: CDR1 SEHNR, CDR2 FQNEAQ (reference sequence). V trimming: 0 bases; J trimming: 5 bases; junction bases outside the gene matches: 12. The CDR3: CASSLARTGGLETEAFF. The CDR3 DNA reads as TGTGCCAGCAGCTTAGCCCGGACAGGTGGACTGGAGACTGAAGCTTTCTTT.

Only a few counts were recorded for this clone. The rearrangement uses TRBV9 and TRBJ1-1; D is uncertain. V lost 2 bases, J lost 6 bases, and 14 bases lay in between. The CDR3 loop spans 14 amino acids. The V gene's germline CDR1 is SGDLS and CDR2 YYNGEE. CDR3 region: CASSVGPPGAEAFF. In DNA form, the CDR3 reads TGTGCCAGCAGCGTTGGACCGCCCGGGGCTGAAGCTTTCTTT.

The V and J genes are TRBV6-4 and TRBJ2-7, with TRBD1 identical over 11 bases. Germline CDR1 and CDR2: MRHNA and SNTAGT. The V segment lost 3 bases and the J segment 3 bases; nucleotides outside the gene matches: 1. This CDR3 has 14 amino acids. This CDR3 reads CASSEGTGGYEQYF. The CDR3 DNA sequence: TGTGCCAGCAGTGAGGGGACAGGGGGCTACGAGCAGTACTTC.

V gene TRBV6-1 combines with J gene TRBJ1-2, with a possible D match to TRBD1 (6 bases). With 0 bases removed from V and 3 bases from J, the gap between germline ends came to 11 bases. The CDR3 runs to 15 residues. Germline values: CDR1 MNHNS, CDR2 SASEGT. CDR3 protein: CASSEAWTDYYGYTF. CDR3 sequence (DNA): TGTGCCAGCAGTGAAGCGTGGACAGATTACTATGGCTACACCTTC.

The rearrangement joins TRBV7-9 to TRBJ2-2, with D tentatively TRBD2 (5 bases). This CDR3 is 15 amino acids long. Looked up from germline, CDR1 is SEHNR and CDR2 is FQNEAQ (reference sequence). Trimming shortened V by 5 bases and J by 5 bases, and 15 bases separated the two germline ends. The CDR3 protein is CASSPGGDDTGELFF. In DNA, the CDR3 is TGTGCCAGCAGCCCAGGAGGAGACGATACCGGGGAGCTGTTTTTT.

This clone is judged large. The sample has other DNA sequences that encode this CDR3 too. V gene TRBV7-6 combines with J gene TRBJ2-7, with 9 positions matching TRBD1. This CDR3 contains 15 residues. Germline loops: CDR1 SGHVS, CDR2 FNYEAQ. V shed 3 bases, J shed 2 bases, and the junction held 5 bases outside the gene matches. The chain's CDR3 is CASSFGTGLTYEQYF. CDR3 coding DNA: TGTGCCAGCAGCTTCGGGACAGGGCTAACCTACGAGCAGTACTTC.

Concerning this clone itself: The identical CDR3 is also encoded by other nucleotide sequences in the sample. The CDR3 is CASSLKAGGVYNEQFF. The DNA for the CDR3 is TGTGCCAGCAGCTTAAAAGCGGGAGGCGTCTACAATGAGCAGTTCTTC. The chain links TRBV7-9 to TRBJ2-1; 9 nucleotides agree with TRBD2. The CDR3 covers 16 residues. In germline, CDR1 is SEHNR, CDR2 FQNEAQ (reference sequence). The junction had 5 bases not matched to a gene; V was cut back by 2 bases and J by 3 bases.

This clone was found once. The chain is built from TRBV10-1 and TRBJ2-7; unclear D gene. Looked up from germline, CDR1 is WNHNN and CDR2 is SYGVQD (reference sequence). This CDR3 contains 15 residues. V was shortened by 2 bases and J by 3 bases, with 14 bases between the two germline ends. CDR3 in amino acids: CASSEGLGSFYEQYF. CDR3 nucleotide sequence: TGCGCCAGCAGTGAGGGGCTCGGAAGTTTCTACGAGCAGTACTTC.

The chain uses TRBV30 and TRBJ2-2, with 9 nucleotides matching TRBD1. Germline lookup yields CDR1 GTSNPN and CDR2 SVGIG (reference sequence). The CDR3 is made up of 20 amino acids. V dropped 4 bases and J dropped 4; count of bases not matched to a gene: 22. The CDR3 DNA is TGTGCCTGGACCCTATGGCGGGACAGGGTAAACACCCAGTCCACCGGGGAGCTGTTTTTT. Translating gives CAWTLWRDRVNTQSTGELFF. The full variable domain, completed using reference TRBV30 and TRBJ2-2, is SQTIHQWPATLVQPVGSPLSLECTVEGTSNPNLYWYRQAAGRGLQLLFYSVGIGQISSEVPQNLSASRPQDRQFILSSKKLLLSDSGFYLCAWTLWRDRVNTQSTGELFFGEGSRLTVL.

The V gene is TRBV7-2, the J gene TRBJ2-7, with 8 positions matching TRBD2. V lost 1 base, J lost 5 bases, and 4 bases stayed unmatched. The CDR3 covers 14 residues. The germline V gene has CDR1 SGHTA and CDR2 FQGNSA. The CDR3 DNA reads TGTGCCAGCAGCTTAGTTAGCGGGGCCGACGAGCAGTACTTC. Protein sequence: CASSLVSGADEQYF.